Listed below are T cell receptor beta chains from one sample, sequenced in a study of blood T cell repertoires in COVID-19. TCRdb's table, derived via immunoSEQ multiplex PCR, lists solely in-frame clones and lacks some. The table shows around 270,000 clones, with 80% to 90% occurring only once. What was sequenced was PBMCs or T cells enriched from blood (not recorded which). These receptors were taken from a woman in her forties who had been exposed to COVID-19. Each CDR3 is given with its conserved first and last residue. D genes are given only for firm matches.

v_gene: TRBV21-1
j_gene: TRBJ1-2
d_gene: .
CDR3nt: TGTGCCAGCAGCAAACCCCCGGGAGATGGCTACACCTTC
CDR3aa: CASSKPPGDGYTF

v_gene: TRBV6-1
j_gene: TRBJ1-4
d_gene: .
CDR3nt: TGTGCCAGCAGTGACCGGGACAAGGAGGCAAAACTGTTTTTT
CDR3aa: CASSDRDKEAKLFF

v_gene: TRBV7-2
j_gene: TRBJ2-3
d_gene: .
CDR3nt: TGTGCCAGCAGCTCTAGCGAGAGCACAGATACGCAGTATTTT
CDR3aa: CASSSSESTDTQYF

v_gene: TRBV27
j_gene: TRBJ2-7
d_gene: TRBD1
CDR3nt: TGTGCCAGCAGTGCACCGGGACAGGGGCTCTACGAGCAGTACTTC
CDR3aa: CASSAPGQGLYEQYF

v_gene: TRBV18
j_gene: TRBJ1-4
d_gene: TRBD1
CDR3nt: TGTGCCAGCTCACCGGGACAGGGCCTCGAAAAACTGTTTTTT
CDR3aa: CASSPGQGLEKLFF

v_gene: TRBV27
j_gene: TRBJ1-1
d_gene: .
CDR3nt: TGTGCCAGCAATCCGGTGCTAGGGGGAACTGAAGCTTTCTTT
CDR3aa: CASNPVLGGTEAFF

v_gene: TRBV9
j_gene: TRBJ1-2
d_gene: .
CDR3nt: TGTGCCAGCAGCGCCCACAGGGACCCTAGGGGCTATGGCTACACCTTC
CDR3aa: CASSAHRDPRGYGYTF

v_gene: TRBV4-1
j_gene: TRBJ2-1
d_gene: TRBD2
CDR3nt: TGCGCCAGCAGCCTAGTAGCGGGGGGGGAAAATGAGCAGTTCTTC
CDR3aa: CASSLVAGGENEQFF

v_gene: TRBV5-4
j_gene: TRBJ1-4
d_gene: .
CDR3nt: TGTGCCAGCACCGTTCGCGGGACGCTGGGAGAAAAACTGTTTTTT
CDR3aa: CASTVRGTLGEKLFF

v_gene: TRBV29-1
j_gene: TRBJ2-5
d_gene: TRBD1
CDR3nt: TGCAGCGTTGTGGGGACAGCCCAAGAGACCCAGTACTTC
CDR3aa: CSVVGTAQETQYF

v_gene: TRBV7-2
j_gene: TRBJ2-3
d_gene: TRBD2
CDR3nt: TGTGCCAGCAGCTTCGGCGGGGGAGAAGTTTATACGCAGTATTTT
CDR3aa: CASSFGGGEVYTQYF

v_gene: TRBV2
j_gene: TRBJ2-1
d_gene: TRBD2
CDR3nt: TGTGCCAGCATCACTAGCGGAACCTCCGGAGAGCAGTTCTTC
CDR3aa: CASITSGTSGEQFF

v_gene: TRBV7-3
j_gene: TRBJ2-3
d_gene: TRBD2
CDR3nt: TGTGCCAGCAACGCGGGAGGATCCACAGATACGCAGTATTTT
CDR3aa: CASNAGGSTDTQYF

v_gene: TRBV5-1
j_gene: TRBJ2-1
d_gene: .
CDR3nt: TGCGCCAGCAGCTTGGACCTTTTAGTGTACTCCTACAATGAGCAGTTCTTC
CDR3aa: CASSLDLLVYSYNEQFF

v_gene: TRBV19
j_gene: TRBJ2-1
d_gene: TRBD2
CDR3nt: TGTGCCAGTAGTAAACTTAGCGGGAAGACGATTGAGCAGTTCTTC
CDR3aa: CASSKLSGKTIEQFF

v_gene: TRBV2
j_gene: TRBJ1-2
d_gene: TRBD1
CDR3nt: TGTGCCAGCATTAGGACAGGGGGCGCGTCGGGCTACACCTTC
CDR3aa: CASIRTGGASGYTF

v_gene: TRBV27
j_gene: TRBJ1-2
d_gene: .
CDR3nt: TGTGCCAGCAGTTTATTTCAGGGGAACTATGGCTACACCTTC
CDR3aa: CASSLFQGNYGYTF